This is a list of T cell receptor beta chains from one sample in a study of blood T cell repertoires in COVID-19. Only in-frame clones appear in the TCRdb table, and some are missing; sequencing was by immunoSEQ multiplex PCR. The sample lists 150,000 to 200,000 clones, 90% seen once, with roughly a sixth in the top ten. Sequencing was performed on peripheral blood. The receptors derive from a man in his 60s with active or convalescent COVID-19. CDR3s include the opening cysteine and the closing phenylalanine or tryptophan. The D gene is left open where the match is weak. Expanded clones get a size class; other rows say once, few or many, or leave the size out.

clone size: .
V gene: TRBV10-3
D gene: TRBD2
J gene: TRBJ2-5
CDR3 protein: CAISETSGQETQYF
CDR3 DNA: TGTGCCATCAGTGAGACTAGCGGCCAAGAGACCCAGTACTTC

clone size: .
V gene: TRBV7-9
D gene: .
J gene: TRBJ2-5
CDR3 protein: CASSQTGRQETQYF
CDR3 DNA: TGTGCCAGCAGTCAGACAGGGAGGCAAGAGACCCAGTACTTC

clone size: .
V gene: TRBV5-5
D gene: .
J gene: TRBJ1-6
CDR3 protein: CASSLARILISPLHF
CDR3 DNA: TGTGCCAGCAGCTTGGCCAGGATTTTGATTTCACCCCTCCACTTT

clone size: .
V gene: TRBV3-1/TRBV3-2
D gene: TRBD2
J gene: TRBJ2-5
CDR3 protein: CASRQLLAETQYF
CDR3 DNA: TGTGCCAGCAGACAACTACTAGCGGAGACCCAGTACTTC

clone size: .
V gene: TRBV11-3
D gene: TRBD2
J gene: TRBJ2-1
CDR3 protein: CASSLELAGGNNEQFF
CDR3 DNA: TGTGCCAGCAGCTTGGAACTAGCGGGAGGTAACAATGAGCAGTTCTTC

clone size: .
V gene: TRBV6-5
D gene: TRBD1
J gene: TRBJ1-1
CDR3 protein: CASSIGQGYAEAFF
CDR3 DNA: TGTGCCAGCAGTATCGGACAGGGCTACGCTGAAGCTTTCTTT

clone size: once
V gene: TRBV14
D gene: TRBD1
J gene: TRBJ1-2
CDR3 protein: CASSQSTGPYGYTF
CDR3 DNA: TGTGCCAGCAGCCAGTCGACAGGGCCCTATGGCTACACCTTC

clone size: .
V gene: TRBV4-1
D gene: .
J gene: TRBJ1-2
CDR3 protein: CASSQGSQRGYTF
CDR3 DNA: TGCGCCAGCAGCCAAGGCTCCCAGAGGGGCTACACCTTC

clone size: .
V gene: TRBV11-3
D gene: .
J gene: TRBJ2-7
CDR3 protein: CASSLGQRDYEQYF
CDR3 DNA: TGTGCCAGCAGCTTAGGACAGCGAGACTACGAGCAGTACTTC

clone size: few
V gene: TRBV14
D gene: .
J gene: TRBJ1-2
CDR3 protein: CASSQGGGRANYGYTF
CDR3 DNA: TGTGCCAGCAGCCAAGGGGGGGGCAGAGCTAACTATGGCTACACCTTC

clone size: .
V gene: TRBV4-2
D gene: TRBD2
J gene: TRBJ2-7
CDR3 protein: CASSQGLAGGGEQYF
CDR3 DNA: TGTGCCAGCAGCCAGGGACTAGCGGGAGGGGGGGAGCAGTACTTC

clone size: .
V gene: TRBV5-1
D gene: TRBD2
J gene: TRBJ2-7
CDR3 protein: CASSLAISGGEQYF
CDR3 DNA: TGCGCCAGCAGCTTGGCCATTAGCGGGGGTGAGCAGTACTTC

clone size: .
V gene: TRBV12-3/TRBV12-4
D gene: .
J gene: TRBJ2-1
CDR3 protein: CASSLGGNEQFF
CDR3 DNA: TGTGCCAGCAGTTTAGGCGGAAATGAGCAGTTCTTC

clone size: .
V gene: TRBV18
D gene: TRBD1
J gene: TRBJ1-1
CDR3 protein: CASSPGQGAGEAFF
CDR3 DNA: TGTGCCAGCTCACCAGGACAGGGGGCAGGTGAAGCTTTCTTT

clone size: .
V gene: TRBV6-6
D gene: TRBD1
J gene: TRBJ1-5
CDR3 protein: CASTGQGSNQPQHF
CDR3 DNA: TGTGCCAGCACGGGACAGGGTTCGAATCAGCCCCAGCATTTT

clone size: .
V gene: TRBV7-6
D gene: .
J gene: TRBJ1-4
CDR3 protein: CASSLDRHRNEKLFF
CDR3 DNA: TGTGCCAGCAGCTTAGATAGACATCGTAATGAAAAACTGTTTTTT

clone size: .
V gene: TRBV29-1
D gene: .
J gene: TRBJ2-3
CDR3 protein: CSSQGLADTQYF
CDR3 DNA: TGCAGCTCCCAAGGACTGGCAGATACGCAGTATTTT

clone size: .
V gene: TRBV6-5
D gene: .
J gene: TRBJ1-6
CDR3 protein: CASSYSNKGTRLTLHF
CDR3 DNA: TGTGCCAGCAGTTACTCGAATAAGGGGACTAGATTGACCCTCCACTTT

clone size: .
V gene: TRBV12-2
D gene: .
J gene: TRBJ2-7
CDR3 protein: CASRLLDYPYEQYF
CDR3 DNA: TGTGCAAGTCGCTTACTCGACTATCCCTACGAGCAGTACTTC

clone size: few
V gene: TRBV10-1
D gene: .
J gene: TRBJ2-2
CDR3 protein: CASSEGGRNTGELFF
CDR3 DNA: TGCGCCAGCAGTGAAGGTGGGCGGAACACCGGGGAGCTGTTTTTT

clone size: few
V gene: TRBV11-2
D gene: TRBD1
J gene: TRBJ1-2
CDR3 protein: CASSLKGQGGGYTF
CDR3 DNA: TGTGCCAGCAGCCTTAAGGGACAGGGTGGAGGCTACACCTTC

clone size: once
V gene: TRBV28
D gene: TRBD2
J gene: TRBJ2-1
CDR3 protein: CASLAGGLSYNEQFF
CDR3 DNA: TGTGCCAGCCTAGCGGGAGGGCTCTCCTACAATGAGCAGTTCTTC

clone size: .
V gene: TRBV6-4
D gene: .
J gene: TRBJ1-1
CDR3 protein: CASSEGIGATEAFF
CDR3 DNA: TGTGCCAGCAGTGAAGGAATAGGGGCCACTGAAGCTTTCTTT

clone size: .
V gene: TRBV7-2
D gene: TRBD1
J gene: TRBJ2-3
CDR3 protein: CASSRISGTGSDTQYF
CDR3 DNA: TGTGCCAGCAGTAGGATCTCCGGGACAGGGTCCGATACGCAGTATTTT

clone size: .
V gene: TRBV27
D gene: TRBD2
J gene: TRBJ2-7
CDR3 protein: CASSLGLAGGPGSYEQYF
CDR3 DNA: TGTGCCAGCAGTCTCGGACTAGCGGGAGGGCCGGGGTCCTACGAGCAGTACTTC

clone size: .
V gene: TRBV10-1
D gene: TRBD2
J gene: TRBJ2-7
CDR3 protein: CASSTGLSSYEQYF
CDR3 DNA: TGCGCCAGCAGTACGGGACTAAGCTCCTACGAGCAGTACTTC

clone size: .
V gene: TRBV24-1
D gene: .
J gene: TRBJ2-7
CDR3 protein: CATRTPSGSYEQYF
CDR3 DNA: TGTGCCACCAGGACACCCTCGGGGTCCTACGAGCAGTACTTC

clone size: .
V gene: TRBV5-5
D gene: .
J gene: TRBJ1-2
CDR3 protein: CASSYHGGTLGYGYTF
CDR3 DNA: TGTGCCAGCAGCTACCACGGAGGGACTCTTGGCTATGGCTACACCTTC

clone size: .
V gene: TRBV21-1
D gene: .
J gene: TRBJ1-4
CDR3 protein: CASSAVRGQDNEKLFF
CDR3 DNA: TGTGCCAGCAGCGCCGTTAGGGGGCAGGATAACGAAAAACTGTTTTTT

clone size: once
V gene: TRBV28
D gene: TRBD1
J gene: TRBJ1-2
CDR3 protein: CASSWQDRGGYTF
CDR3 DNA: TGTGCCAGCAGTTGGCAGGACAGGGGCGGCTACACCTTC

clone size: .
V gene: TRBV18
D gene: TRBD1
J gene: TRBJ1-1
CDR3 protein: CASSPDRVNTEAFF
CDR3 DNA: TGTGCCAGCTCACCGGACAGGGTGAACACTGAAGCTTTCTTT

clone size: .
V gene: TRBV7-2
D gene: .
J gene: TRBJ2-1
CDR3 protein: CASSLTSFGYNEQFF
CDR3 DNA: TGTGCCAGCAGCCTAACTAGTTTCGGGTACAATGAGCAGTTCTTC

clone size: .
V gene: TRBV19
D gene: .
J gene: TRBJ2-2
CDR3 protein: CASSIGGYTGELFF
CDR3 DNA: TGTGCCAGTAGTATAGGCGGGTACACCGGGGAGCTGTTTTTT

clone size: .
V gene: TRBV27
D gene: .
J gene: TRBJ1-4
CDR3 protein: CASRTTTNEKLFF
CDR3 DNA: TGTGCCAGCAGAACAACAACTAATGAAAAACTGTTTTTT

clone size: .
V gene: TRBV3-1/TRBV3-2
D gene: TRBD2
J gene: TRBJ2-5
CDR3 protein: CASSQDGLAGAGETQYF
CDR3 DNA: TGTGCCAGCAGCCAAGACGGACTAGCGGGGGCGGGAGAGACCCAGTACTTC

clone size: .
V gene: TRBV7-2
D gene: .
J gene: TRBJ1-6
CDR3 protein: CASSSGGGLNSPLHF
CDR3 DNA: TGTGCCAGCAGCTCCGGGGGAGGCCTCAATTCACCCCTCCACTTT

clone size: .
V gene: TRBV6-1
D gene: TRBD1
J gene: TRBJ2-7
CDR3 protein: CASSETGVTYEQYF
CDR3 DNA: TGTGCCAGCAGTGAGACAGGGGTGACCTACGAGCAGTACTTC

clone size: .
V gene: TRBV9
D gene: TRBD1
J gene: TRBJ1-5
CDR3 protein: CASSGSGTAPLWPQHF
CDR3 DNA: TGTGCCAGCAGCGGATCTGGGACAGCCCCTTTATGGCCCCAGCATTTT

clone size: .
V gene: TRBV5-5
D gene: .
J gene: TRBJ2-5
CDR3 protein: CASSLAGFAGQTQYF
CDR3 DNA: TGTGCCAGCAGCTTGGCGGGTTTTGCGGGGCAGACCCAGTACTTC

clone size: .
V gene: TRBV4-1
D gene: TRBD2
J gene: TRBJ2-7
CDR3 protein: CASSQGLAGGFRDEQYF
CDR3 DNA: TGCGCCAGCAGCCAGGGACTAGCGGGAGGCTTTCGCGACGAGCAGTACTTC

clone size: .
V gene: TRBV5-1
D gene: .
J gene: TRBJ2-2
CDR3 protein: CASSLTGTGELFF
CDR3 DNA: TGCGCCAGCAGCTTGACAGGCACCGGGGAGCTGTTTTTT

clone size: .
V gene: TRBV6-1
D gene: .
J gene: TRBJ2-7
CDR3 protein: CASSDGLGEQYF
CDR3 DNA: TGTGCCAGCAGTGATGGACTGGGGGAGCAGTACTTC

clone size: .
V gene: TRBV7-8
D gene: TRBD1
J gene: TRBJ1-2
CDR3 protein: CASSLGTGRVIGF
CDR3 DNA: TGTGCCAGCAGCTTAGGGACAGGCAGGGTAATCGGGTTC